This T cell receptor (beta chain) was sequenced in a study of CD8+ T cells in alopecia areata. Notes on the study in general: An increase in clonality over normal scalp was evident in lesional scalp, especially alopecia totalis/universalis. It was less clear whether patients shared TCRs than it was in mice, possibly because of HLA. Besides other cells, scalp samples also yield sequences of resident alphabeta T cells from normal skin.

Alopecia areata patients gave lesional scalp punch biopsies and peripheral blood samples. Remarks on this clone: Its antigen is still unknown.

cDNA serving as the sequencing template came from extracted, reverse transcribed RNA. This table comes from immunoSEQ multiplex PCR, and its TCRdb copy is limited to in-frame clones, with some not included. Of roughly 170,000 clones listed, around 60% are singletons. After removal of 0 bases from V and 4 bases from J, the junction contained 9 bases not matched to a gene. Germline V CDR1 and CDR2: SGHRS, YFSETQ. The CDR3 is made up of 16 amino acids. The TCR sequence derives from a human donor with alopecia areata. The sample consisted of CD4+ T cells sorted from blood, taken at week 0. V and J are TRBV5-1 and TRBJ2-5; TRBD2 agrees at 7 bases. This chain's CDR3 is CASSLVGEGGPETQYF. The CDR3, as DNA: TGCGCCAGCAGCTTGGTTGGGGAGGGAGGGCCAGAGACCCAGTACTTC.